What follows is one T cell receptor (beta chain) and its context. The antigen is unknown. This entry comes from a study of graft-versus-host responses after intestinal transplantation. The wider study: Induction with anti-thymocyte globulin, then tacrolimus and steroids for roughly 3 years, was given to all recipients. Overall study findings and caveats: Recipient-marrow GvH clones were detected, some having first appeared in ileum or blood. The study associated peak circulating GvH clone levels with early post-transplant HvG declines. Some patients had graft-donor T cell macrochimerism, and their allografts showed high graft-versus-host to host-versus-graft clonal ratios.

J lost 7 bases, V lost 4 bases, and 11 bases had no gene match. The CDR3 is made up of 16 amino acids. Germline lookup yields CDR1 MGHRA and CDR2 YSYEKL. Some clones are missing from TCRdb's copy, which holds only in-frame ones; the method was immunoSEQ multiplex PCR. Here the sample spans some 96,000 clones, 80% to 95% being singletons. The clonotype was recovered from a human patient who received an intestinal transplant, so some T cells may come from the graft donor. The material sequenced was PBMCs, taken roughly 68 weeks after intestinal transplant. This chain joins TRBV4-1 and TRBJ2-1, with TRBD2 matching 9 bases. The CDR3 DNA reads TGCGCCAGCAGCCTCACAGGTAGCGGGGGTGGTAATGAGCAGTTCTTC. Residues: CASSLTGSGGGNEQFF.